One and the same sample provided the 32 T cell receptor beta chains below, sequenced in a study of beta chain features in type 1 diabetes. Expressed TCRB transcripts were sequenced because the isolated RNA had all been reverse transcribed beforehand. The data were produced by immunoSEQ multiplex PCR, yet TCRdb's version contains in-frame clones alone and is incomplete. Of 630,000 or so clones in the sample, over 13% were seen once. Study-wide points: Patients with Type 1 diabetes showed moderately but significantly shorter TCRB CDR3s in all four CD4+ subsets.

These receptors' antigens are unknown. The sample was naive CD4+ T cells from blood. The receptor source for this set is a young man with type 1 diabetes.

CDR3 in amino acids: CASSGTSGSKNEQFF. The CDR3 DNA is TGTGCCAGCAGTGGGACTAGCGGGAGTAAAAATGAGCAGTTCTTC. The V and J genes are TRBV25-1 and TRBJ2-1, with 13 positions matching TRBD2. V lost 4 bases, J lost 7 bases, and 4 bases stayed unmatched. The CDR3 spans 15 residues. Germline CDR1 MGHDK, CDR2 SYGVNS.

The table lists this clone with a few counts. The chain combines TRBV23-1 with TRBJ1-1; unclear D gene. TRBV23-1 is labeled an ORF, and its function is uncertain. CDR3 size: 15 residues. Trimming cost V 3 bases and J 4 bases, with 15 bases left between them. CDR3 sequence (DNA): TGCGCCAGCAGTCACTGGGATGGGGTTGGCACTGAAGCTTTCTTT. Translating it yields CASSHWDGVGTEAFF.

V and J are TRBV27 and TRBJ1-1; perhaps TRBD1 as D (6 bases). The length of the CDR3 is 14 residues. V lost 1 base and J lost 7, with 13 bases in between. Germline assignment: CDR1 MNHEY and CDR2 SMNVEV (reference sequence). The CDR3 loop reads CASSLWGAIGEAFF. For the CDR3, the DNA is TGTGCCAGCAGTTTATGGGGGGCGATTGGTGAAGCTTTCTTT.

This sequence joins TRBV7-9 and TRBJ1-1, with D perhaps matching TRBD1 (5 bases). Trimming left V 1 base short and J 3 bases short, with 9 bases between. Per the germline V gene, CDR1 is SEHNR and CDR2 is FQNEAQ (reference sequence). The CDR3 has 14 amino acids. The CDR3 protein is CASSLEGLDTEAFF. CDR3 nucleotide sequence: TGTGCCAGCAGCTTAGAGGGGCTGGACACTGAAGCTTTCTTT.

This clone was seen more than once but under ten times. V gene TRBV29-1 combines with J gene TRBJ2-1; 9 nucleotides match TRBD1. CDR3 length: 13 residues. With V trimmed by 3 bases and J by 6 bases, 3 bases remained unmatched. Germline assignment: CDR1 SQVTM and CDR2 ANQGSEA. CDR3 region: CSVEGQGANEQFF. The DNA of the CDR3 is TGCAGCGTTGAGGGACAGGGTGCCAATGAGCAGTTCTTC.

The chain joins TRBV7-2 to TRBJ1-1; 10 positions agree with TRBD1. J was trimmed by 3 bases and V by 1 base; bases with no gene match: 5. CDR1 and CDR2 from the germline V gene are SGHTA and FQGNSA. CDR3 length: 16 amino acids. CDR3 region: CASSLEGQGFDTEAFF. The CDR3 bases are TGTGCCAGCAGCTTAGAGGGACAGGGGTTTGACACTGAAGCTTTCTTT.

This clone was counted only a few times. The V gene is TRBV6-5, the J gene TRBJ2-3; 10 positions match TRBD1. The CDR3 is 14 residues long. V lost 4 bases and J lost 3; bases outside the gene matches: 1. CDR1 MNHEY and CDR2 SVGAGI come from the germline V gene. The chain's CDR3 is CASSLGQGTDTQYF. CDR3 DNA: TGTGCCAGCAGTTTGGGACAGGGGACAGATACGCAGTATTTT.

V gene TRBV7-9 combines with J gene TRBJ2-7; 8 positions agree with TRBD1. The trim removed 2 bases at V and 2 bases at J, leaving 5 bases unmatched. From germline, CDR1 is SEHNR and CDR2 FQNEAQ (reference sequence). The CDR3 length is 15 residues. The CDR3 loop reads CASSLLGTGPYEQYF. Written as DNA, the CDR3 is TGTGCCAGCAGCTTATTAGGGACAGGACCCTACGAGCAGTACTTC.

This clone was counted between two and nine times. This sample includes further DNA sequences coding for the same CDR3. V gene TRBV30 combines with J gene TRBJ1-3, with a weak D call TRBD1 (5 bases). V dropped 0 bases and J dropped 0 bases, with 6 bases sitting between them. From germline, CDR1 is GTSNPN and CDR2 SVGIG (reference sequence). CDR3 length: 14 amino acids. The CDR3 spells CAWSVGTSGNTIYF. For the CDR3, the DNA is TGTGCCTGGAGTGTAGGGACCTCTGGAAACACCATATATTTT.

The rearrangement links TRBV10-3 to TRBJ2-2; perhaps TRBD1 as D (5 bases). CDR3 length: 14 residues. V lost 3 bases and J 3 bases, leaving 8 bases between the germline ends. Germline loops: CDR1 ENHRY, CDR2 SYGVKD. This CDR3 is CAISEGHYTGELFF. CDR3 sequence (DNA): TGTGCCATCAGTGAAGGACATTACACCGGGGAGCTGTTTTTT.

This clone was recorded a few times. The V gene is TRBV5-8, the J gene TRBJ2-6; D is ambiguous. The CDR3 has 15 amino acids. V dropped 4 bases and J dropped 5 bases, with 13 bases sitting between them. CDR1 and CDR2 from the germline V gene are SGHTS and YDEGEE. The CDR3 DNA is TGTGCCAGCAGCCTCCAAGGCGCTCGGGCCAACGTCCTGACTTTC. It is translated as CASSLQGARANVLTF. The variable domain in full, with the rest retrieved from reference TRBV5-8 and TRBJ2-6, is EAGVTQSPTHLIKTRGQQATLRCSPISGHTSVYWYQQALGLGLQFLLWYDEGEERNRGNFPPRFSGRQFPNYSSELNVNALELEDSALYLCASSLQGARANVLTFGAGSRLTVL.

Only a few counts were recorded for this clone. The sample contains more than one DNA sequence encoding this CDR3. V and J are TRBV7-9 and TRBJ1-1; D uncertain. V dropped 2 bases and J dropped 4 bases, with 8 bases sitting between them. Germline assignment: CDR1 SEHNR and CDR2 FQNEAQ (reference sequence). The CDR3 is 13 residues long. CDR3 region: CASSLQGSTEAFF. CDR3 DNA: TGTGCCAGCAGCTTACAAGGAAGCACTGAAGCTTTCTTT.

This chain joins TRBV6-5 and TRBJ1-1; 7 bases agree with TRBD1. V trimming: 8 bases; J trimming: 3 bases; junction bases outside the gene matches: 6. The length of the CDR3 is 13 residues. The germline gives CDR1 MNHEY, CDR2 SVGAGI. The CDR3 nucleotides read TGTGCCAGCCTTAGGGGGCAGGACACTGAAGCTTTCTTT. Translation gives CASLRGQDTEAFF.

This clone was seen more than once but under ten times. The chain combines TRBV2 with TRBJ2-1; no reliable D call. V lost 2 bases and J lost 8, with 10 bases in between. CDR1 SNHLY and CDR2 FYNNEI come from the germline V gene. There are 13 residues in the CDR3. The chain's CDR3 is CASSENPAHEQFF. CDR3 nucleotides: TGTGCCAGCAGTGAAAATCCAGCCCATGAGCAGTTCTTC.

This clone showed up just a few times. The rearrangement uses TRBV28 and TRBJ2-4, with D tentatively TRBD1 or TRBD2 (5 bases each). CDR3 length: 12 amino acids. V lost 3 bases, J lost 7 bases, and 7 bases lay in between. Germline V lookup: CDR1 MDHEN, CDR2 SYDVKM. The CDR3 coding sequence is TGTGCCAGCAGTTTTGAGGGGAACATTCAGTACTTC. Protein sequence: CASSFEGNIQYF.

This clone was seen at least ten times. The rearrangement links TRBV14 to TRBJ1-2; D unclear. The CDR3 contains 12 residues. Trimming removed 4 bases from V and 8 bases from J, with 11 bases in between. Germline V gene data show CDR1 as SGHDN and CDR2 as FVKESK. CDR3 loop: CASSLGPGGYTF. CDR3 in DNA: TGTGCCAGCAGCCTCGGACCGGGAGGCTACACCTTC.

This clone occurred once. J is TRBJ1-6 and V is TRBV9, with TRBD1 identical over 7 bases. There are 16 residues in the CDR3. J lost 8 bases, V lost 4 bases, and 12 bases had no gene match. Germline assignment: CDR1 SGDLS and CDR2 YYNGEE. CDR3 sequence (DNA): TGTGCCAGCAGCACACAAGAGGGACAGACGTATTCACCCCTCCACTTT. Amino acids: CASSTQEGQTYSPLHF.

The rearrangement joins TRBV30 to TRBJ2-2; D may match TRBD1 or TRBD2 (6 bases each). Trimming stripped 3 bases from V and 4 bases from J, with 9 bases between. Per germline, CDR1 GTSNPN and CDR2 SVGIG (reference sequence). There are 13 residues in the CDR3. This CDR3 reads CAWSPGATGELFF. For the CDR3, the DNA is TGTGCCTGGAGCCCGGGGGCCACCGGGGAGCTGTTTTTT.

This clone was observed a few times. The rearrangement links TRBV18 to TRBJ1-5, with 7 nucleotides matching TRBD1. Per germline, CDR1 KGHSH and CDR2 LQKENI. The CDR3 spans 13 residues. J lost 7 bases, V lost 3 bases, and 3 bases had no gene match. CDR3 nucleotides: TGTGCCAGCTCACCGAGGGGGCCCCAGCCCCAGCATTTT. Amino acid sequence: CASSPRGPQPQHF. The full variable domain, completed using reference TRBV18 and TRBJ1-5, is NAGVMQNPRHLVRRRGQEARLRCSPMKGHSHVYWYRQLPEEGLKFMVYLQKENIIDESGMPKERFSAEFPKEGPSILRIQQVVRGDSAAYFCASSPRGPQPQHFGDGTRLSIL.

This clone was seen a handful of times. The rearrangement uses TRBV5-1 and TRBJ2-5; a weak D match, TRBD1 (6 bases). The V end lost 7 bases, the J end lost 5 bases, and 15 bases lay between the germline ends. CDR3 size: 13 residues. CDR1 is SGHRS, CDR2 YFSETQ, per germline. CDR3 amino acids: CASSWERGETQYF. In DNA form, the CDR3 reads TGCGCCAGCTCCTGGGAGAGGGGGGAGACCCAGTACTTC. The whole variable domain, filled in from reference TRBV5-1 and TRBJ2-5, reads KAGVTQTPRYLIKTRGQQVTLSCSPISGHRSVSWYQQTPGQGLQFLFEYFSETQRNKGNFPGRFSGRQFSNSRSEMNVSTLELGDSALYLCASSWERGETQYFGPGTRLLVL.

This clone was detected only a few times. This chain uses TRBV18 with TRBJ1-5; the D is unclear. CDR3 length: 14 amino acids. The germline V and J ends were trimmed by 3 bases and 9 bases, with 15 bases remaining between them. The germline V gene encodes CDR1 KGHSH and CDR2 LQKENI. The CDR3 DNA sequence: TGTGCCAGCTCACCTCCTACGGCTTTGGGGCCCCAGCATTTT. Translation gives CASSPPTALGPQHF.

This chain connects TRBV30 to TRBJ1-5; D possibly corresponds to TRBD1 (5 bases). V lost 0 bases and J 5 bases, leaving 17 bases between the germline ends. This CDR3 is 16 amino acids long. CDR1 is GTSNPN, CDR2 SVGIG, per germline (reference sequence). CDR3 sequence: CAWSVSFQGAHQPQHF. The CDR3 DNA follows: TGTGCCTGGAGTGTATCGTTTCAAGGGGCTCATCAGCCCCAGCATTTT.

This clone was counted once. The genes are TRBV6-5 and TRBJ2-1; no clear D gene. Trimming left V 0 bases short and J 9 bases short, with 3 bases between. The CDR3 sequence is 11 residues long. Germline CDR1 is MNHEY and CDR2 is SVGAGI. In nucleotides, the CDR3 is TGTGCCAGCAGTTACTCGGGTGAGCAGTTCTTC. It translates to CASSYSGEQFF.

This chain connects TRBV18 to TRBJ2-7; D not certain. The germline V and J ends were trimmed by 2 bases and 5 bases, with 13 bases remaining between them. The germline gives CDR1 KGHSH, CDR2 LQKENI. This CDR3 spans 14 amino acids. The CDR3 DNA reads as TGTGCCAGCTCACCAAAGGCCGCCGGCGACGAGCAGTACTTC. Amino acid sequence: CASSPKAAGDEQYF.

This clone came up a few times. CDR3 protein: CAWSVRSEKLFF. The CDR3 nucleotides read TGTGCCTGGAGTGTACGCAGTGAAAAACTGTTTTTT. The chain couples TRBV30 to TRBJ1-4; D is unresolved. This CDR3 is 12 amino acids long. Germline V gene lookup returns CDR1 GTSNPN and CDR2 SVGIG (reference sequence). The V and J ends lost 0 bases and 7 bases respectively, with 6 bases between them.

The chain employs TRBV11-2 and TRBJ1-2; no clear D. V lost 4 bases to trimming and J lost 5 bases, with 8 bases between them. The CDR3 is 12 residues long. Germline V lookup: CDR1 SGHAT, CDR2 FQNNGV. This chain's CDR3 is CASSSDTYGYTF. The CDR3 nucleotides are TGTGCCAGCAGCTCAGACACTTATGGCTACACCTTC.

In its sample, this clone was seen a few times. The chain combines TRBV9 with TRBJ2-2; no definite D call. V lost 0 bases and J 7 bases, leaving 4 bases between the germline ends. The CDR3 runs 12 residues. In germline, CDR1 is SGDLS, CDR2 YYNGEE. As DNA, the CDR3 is TGTGCCAGCAGCGTAGTATTCGGGGAGCTGTTTTTT. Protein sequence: CASSVVFGELFF.

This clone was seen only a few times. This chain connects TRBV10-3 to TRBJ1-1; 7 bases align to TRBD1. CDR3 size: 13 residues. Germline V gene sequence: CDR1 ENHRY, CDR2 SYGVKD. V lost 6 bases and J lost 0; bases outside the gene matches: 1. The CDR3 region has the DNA TGTGCCATCAGGACAGGGATGAACACTGAAGCTTTCTTT. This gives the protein CAIRTGMNTEAFF.

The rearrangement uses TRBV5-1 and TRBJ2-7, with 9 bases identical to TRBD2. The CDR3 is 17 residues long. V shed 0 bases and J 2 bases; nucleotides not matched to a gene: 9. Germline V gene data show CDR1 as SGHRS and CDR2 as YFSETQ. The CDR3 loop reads CASSLAALGLAPYEQYF. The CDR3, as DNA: TGCGCCAGCAGCTTGGCGGCGCTGGGACTAGCTCCCTACGAGCAGTACTTC.

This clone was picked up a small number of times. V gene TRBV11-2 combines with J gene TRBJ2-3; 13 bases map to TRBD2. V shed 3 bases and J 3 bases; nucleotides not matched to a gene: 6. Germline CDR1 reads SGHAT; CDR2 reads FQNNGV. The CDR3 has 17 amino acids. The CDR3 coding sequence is TGTGCCAGCAGCTTTTCACTAGCGGGAGGGCTGACAGATACGCAGTATTTT. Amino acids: CASSFSLAGGLTDTQYF.

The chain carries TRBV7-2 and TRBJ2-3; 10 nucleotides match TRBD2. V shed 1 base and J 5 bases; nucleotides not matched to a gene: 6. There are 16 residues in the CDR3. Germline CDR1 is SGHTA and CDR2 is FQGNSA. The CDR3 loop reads CASSLVRTSGGDTQYF. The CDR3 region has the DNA TGTGCCAGCAGCTTAGTCCGGACTAGCGGCGGAGATACGCAGTATTTT.

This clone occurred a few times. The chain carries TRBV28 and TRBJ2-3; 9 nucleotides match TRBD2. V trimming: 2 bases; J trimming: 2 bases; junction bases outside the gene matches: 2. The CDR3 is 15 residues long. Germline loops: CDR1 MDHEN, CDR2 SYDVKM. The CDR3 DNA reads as TGTGCCAGCAGTTTACTAGCGGGGTACACAGATACGCAGTATTTT. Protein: CASSLLAGYTDTQYF.